The entry below describes one T cell receptor beta chain. This entry is derived from a study of shared clonotypes between healthy human individuals. The CDR3 covers 14 residues. Trimming took 6 bases from V and 0 from J, leaving 12 bases between them. Germline-derived CDR1 and CDR2 are MDHEN and SYDVKM. Naive CD8 populations comprised CD45RO-negative cells positively selected for CCR7, excluding terminally differentiated effector memory CD45RA+ cells. TCRdb's copy holds only in-frame clones and misses some; the assay was immunoSEQ multiplex PCR. Found here are around 2.1 million clones, 93% of them singletons; the top ten hold more than 1.5%.

The chain is built from TRBV28 and TRBJ2-7; perhaps TRBD1 as D (6 bases). Sequencing was done on a sample of naive CD8+ T cells from PBMCs. This receptor was obtained from a man aged 18 to 29 in good health. Some clones in this sample may be carry-over from other donors' samples. CDR3 in DNA: TGTGCCAGCAGGGAAACAGGGAGCTCCTACGAGCAGTACTTC. It translates to CASRETGSSYEQYF.